Following are 22 T cell receptor beta chains from one sample sequenced in a study of blood T cell repertoires in COVID-19. Using immunoSEQ multiplex PCR, the repertoire was profiled, and TCRdb retains in-frame clones only, with some absent. The data hold over 200,000 clones, with approximately 88% observed a single time. The sequenced sample consisted of peripheral blood. Receptor source: a man aged 55-75 years who had recovered from COVID-19.

This clone was recorded only once. The V call is TRBV5-1, the J call TRBJ2-2; TRBD1 agrees at 7 bases. J lost 2 bases, V lost 4 bases, and 5 bases had no gene match. CDR3 length equals 15 residues. CDR1 is SGHRS and CDR2 is YFSETQ in the germline V gene. The CDR3 DNA follows: TGCGCCAGCAGCGCCAGACAGGGCAACACCGGGGAGCTGTTTTTT. It translates to CASSARQGNTGELFF.

The J gene is TRBJ1-2, the V gene TRBV27, with 7 positions matching TRBD1. Per the germline V gene, CDR1 is MNHEY and CDR2 is SMNVEV (reference sequence). The CDR3 is 13 residues long. V shed 2 bases and J 8 bases; nucleotides not matched to a gene: 5. CDR3 sequence (DNA): TGTGCCAGCAGTTTAGACAGGGTGGGGGGCTACACCTTC. This codes for CASSLDRVGGYTF.

V is TRBV4-2 and J is TRBJ1-5, with D perhaps matching TRBD1 (6 bases). Per the germline V gene, CDR1 is LGHNA and CDR2 is YNFKEQ. V dropped 3 bases and J dropped 5 bases, with 17 bases sitting between them. The CDR3 is 16 amino acids. The CDR3 sequence is CASSHIMGAVDQPQHF. The CDR3 DNA reads as TGTGCCAGCAGCCATATAATGGGGGCAGTAGATCAGCCCCAGCATTTT.

The genes are TRBV7-3 and TRBJ2-5; 8 bases map to TRBD1. The CDR3 extends over 17 amino acids. Per germline, CDR1 SGHTA and CDR2 FQGTGA. V dropped 6 bases and J dropped 4; count of bases not matched to a gene: 16. The CDR3 DNA follows: TGTGCCAGCAGGCCGAGGGTTGCAGGACAGGGCCGAGAGACCCAGTACTTC. It specifies CASRPRVAGQGRETQYF.

The chain carries TRBV19 and TRBJ2-1, with 11 bases that match TRBD2. V shed 6 bases and J 10 bases; nucleotides not matched to a gene: 5. The CDR3 length is 13 residues. Germline CDR1 reads LNHDA; CDR2 reads SQIVND (reference sequence). The CDR3 bases are TGTGCCAGTAGACTAGCGGGAGCGGTGGAGCAGTTCTTC. Encoded protein: CASRLAGAVEQFF.

In DNA form, the CDR3 reads TGTGCCAGCAGCTTGGCAGGAAACACCGGGGAGCTGTTTTTT. Translated, it gives CASSLAGNTGELFF. The genes are TRBV7-7 and TRBJ2-2; D uncertain. Germline values: CDR1 SSHAT, CDR2 FNYEAQ (reference sequence). The CDR3 spans 14 residues. V lost 3 bases to trimming and J lost 2 bases, with 7 bases between them. Drawing the rest from reference TRBV7-7 and TRBJ2-2, the complete variable domain is GAGVSQSPRYKVTKRGQDVTLRCDPISSHATLYWYQQALGQGPEFLTYFNYEAQPDKSGLPSDRFSAERPEGSISTLTIQRTEQRDSAMYRCASSLAGNTGELFFGEGSRLTVL.

The chain has TRBV6-2 or TRBV6-3 and TRBJ1-1; 7 nucleotides line up with TRBD1. The CDR3 is 17 residues long. Germline V gene data show CDR1 as MNHEY and CDR2 as SVGEGT. V shed 2 bases and J 0 bases; nucleotides not matched to a gene: 9. CDR3 coding DNA: TGTGCCAGCAGTTACCGAGGGACAGCAAAAGTGAACACTGAAGCTTTCTTT. It codes for CASSYRGTAKVNTEAFF.

The V gene is TRBV7-9, the J gene TRBJ2-3; 7 bases agree with TRBD2. CDR3 length: 17 amino acids. With 1 base clipped from V and 3 bases from J, the junction kept 10 bases outside the gene matches. CDR1 SEHNR and CDR2 FQNEAQ come from the germline V gene (reference sequence). The CDR3 nucleotides read TGTGCCAGCAGCTTAGGGTCGGGAGGTATAGGAACAGATACGCAGTATTTT. It translates to CASSLGSGGIGTDTQYF. Full variable domain (rest looked up from reference TRBV7-9 and TRBJ2-3): DTGVSQNPRHKITKRGQNVTFRCDPISEHNRLYWYRQTLGQGPEFLTYFQNEAQLEKSRLLSDRFSAERPKGSFSTLEIQRTEQGDSAMYLCASSLGSGGIGTDTQYFGPGTRLTVL.

A few counts support this clone. The chain has TRBV5-1 and TRBJ1-2; 7 bases agree with TRBD1. The germline V gene encodes CDR1 SGHRS and CDR2 YFSETQ. The CDR3 has 13 amino acids. J gave up 3 bases and V 4 bases, and 3 bases lay outside the gene matches. The chain's CDR3 is CASSIGQDYGYTF. Here the CDR3 DNA reads TGCGCCAGCAGCATTGGACAGGACTATGGCTACACCTTC.

The chain recombines TRBV19 with TRBJ1-2; D perhaps matches TRBD1 (6 bases). Trimming took off 4 bases at V and 8 bases at J, with 14 bases between the two ends. Germline CDR1 LNHDA, CDR2 SQIVND (reference sequence). The CDR3 sequence is 13 residues long. CDR3 in amino acids: CASSTTGFVGYTF. Here the CDR3 DNA reads TGTGCCAGTAGTACAACAGGGTTTGTGGGCTACACCTTC. Combining the CDR3 with reference TRBV19 and TRBJ1-2 gives the whole variable domain DGGITQSPKYLFRKEGQNVTLSCEQNLNHDAMYWYRQDPGQGLRLIYYSQIVNDFQKGDIAEGYSVSREKKESFPLTVTSAQKNPTAFYLCASSTTGFVGYTFGSGTRLTVV.

V usage is TRBV5-1 and J usage is TRBJ1-1; 8 bases are a match to TRBD1. This CDR3 has 17 amino acids. Germline CDR1 and CDR2: SGHRS and YFSETQ. V was pared by 1 base and J by 1 base, with 9 bases of the junction left unmatched. The CDR3 DNA is TGCGCCAGCAGCTTGTTGGCAGGGGGCTATGGGAACACTGAAGCTTTCTTT. It encodes CASSLLAGGYGNTEAFF. Full variable domain (missing parts from reference TRBV5-1 and TRBJ1-1): KAGVTQTPRYLIKTRGQQVTLSCSPISGHRSVSWYQQTPGQGLQFLFEYFSETQRNKGNFPGRFSGRQFSNSRSEMNVSTLELGDSALYLCASSLLAGGYGNTEAFFGQGTRLTVV.

This chain links TRBV2 with TRBJ1-5, with D uncertain. Germline V gives CDR1 SNHLY, CDR2 FYNNEI. This CDR3 contains 15 residues. Deletions cut 3 bases from V and 2 bases from J, with 11 bases between. As DNA, the CDR3 is TGTGCCAGCAGTGATAGAGGTTTTGGCAATCAGCCCCAGCATTTT. Translating it yields CASSDRGFGNQPQHF.

This chain connects TRBV6-5 to TRBJ2-7; TRBD1 matches at 7 bases. CDR1 is MNHEY, CDR2 SVGAGI, per germline. Trimming at V came to 6 bases and at J to 2 bases, leaving 4 bases not matched to a gene. The CDR3 spans 13 residues. CDR3 sequence reads: CASSDRDPYEQYF. CDR3 in DNA: TGTGCCAGCAGCGACAGGGACCCCTACGAGCAGTACTTC.

The rearrangement uses TRBV7-2 and TRBJ2-5, with D hard to call. CDR3 length: 13 amino acids. The germline V and J ends were trimmed by 5 bases and 7 bases, with 14 bases remaining between them. Germline V gives CDR1 SGHTA, CDR2 FQGNSA. The DNA for the CDR3 is TGTGCCAGCAGCCCATCGGGTCTAAGGACCCAGTACTTC. Residues: CASSPSGLRTQYF.

The genes are TRBV30 and TRBJ1-1; 7 nucleotides line up with TRBD1. With V trimmed by 5 bases and J by 5 bases, 8 bases remained unmatched. Per germline, CDR1 GTSNPN and CDR2 SVGIG (reference sequence). This CDR3 spans 13 amino acids. The CDR3 reads CAWAGQAGTEAFF. The CDR3 DNA reads TGTGCCTGGGCAGGACAGGCAGGGACTGAAGCTTTCTTT.

The V call is TRBV19, the J call TRBJ1-6; TRBD1 is a possible D gene (5 bases). This CDR3 is 15 amino acids long. Per germline, CDR1 LNHDA and CDR2 SQIVND (reference sequence). V shed 5 bases and J shed 5 bases, with 13 bases lying between them. CDR3 loop: CASSPIDRNNSPLHF. CDR3 DNA sequence: TGTGCCAGTAGTCCGATAGACAGAAATAATTCACCCCTCCACTTT.

This chain uses TRBV18 with TRBJ2-7; 11 bases are shared with TRBD2. V gave up 8 bases and J gave up 1 base; unmatched junction bases: 4. Germline V gene sequence: CDR1 KGHSH, CDR2 LQKENI. This CDR3 spans 14 amino acids. The DNA of the CDR3 is TGTGCCAGCGTCCGGACTAGCGGGTCCTACGAGCAGTACTTC. Protein: CASVRTSGSYEQYF.

In its sample, this clone was seen once. The gene calls are TRBV18 and TRBJ2-3, with D possibly TRBD1 on 5 matching bases. Trimming took 3 bases from V and 0 from J, leaving 16 bases between them. Looked up from germline, CDR1 is KGHSH and CDR2 is LQKENI. The CDR3 length is 17 residues. The CDR3 loop reads CASSPFRVGASTDTQYF. The CDR3 nucleotides read TGTGCCAGCTCACCTTTCAGGGTTGGGGCAAGCACAGATACGCAGTATTTT.

The V gene is TRBV6-9, the J gene TRBJ2-1, with 9 bases fitting TRBD2. Germline values: CDR1 MNHGY, CDR2 SVAAGI. The CDR3 loop spans 16 amino acids. The V segment lost 10 bases and the J segment 0 bases; nucleotides outside the gene matches: 10. The CDR3 DNA follows: TGTGCCACCCAGACTAGCGGAAAGAGCTCCTACAATGAGCAGTTCTTC. Translating gives CATQTSGKSSYNEQFF.

In the case of this clone: Sequence at one end of the junction differs from germline and may be a read error. The rearrangement uses TRBV7-9 and TRBJ2-7, with TRBD2 identical over 11 bases. The CDR3 consists of 11 residues. Germline CDR1 and CDR2: SEHNR and FQNEAQ (reference sequence). CDR3 sequence reads: CASSSQLAGEF. DNA for the CDR3: TGTGCCAGCAGTTCGCAACTAGCGGGAGAGTTC.

The CDR3 region has the DNA TGTGCCTGGAGCCCGGACAGGGGCACTGAAGCTTTCTTT. This gives the protein CAWSPDRGTEAFF. The chain recombines TRBV30 with TRBJ1-1; 9 nucleotides match TRBD1. V shed 3 bases and J 4 bases; nucleotides not matched to a gene: 3. CDR1 is GTSNPN and CDR2 is SVGIG in the germline V gene (reference sequence). The CDR3 is 13 residues long. The entire variable domain, with the rest obtained from reference TRBV30 and TRBJ1-1, is as follows: SQTIHQWPATLVQPVGSPLSLECTVEGTSNPNLYWYRQAAGRGLQLLFYSVGIGQISSEVPQNLSASRPQDRQFILSSKKLLLSDSGFYLCAWSPDRGTEAFFGQGTRLTVV.

J is TRBJ1-6 and V is TRBV28, with D possibly TRBD1 on 6 matching bases. Per germline, CDR1 MDHEN and CDR2 SYDVKM. Deletions cut 7 bases from V and 7 bases from J, with 20 bases between. CDR3 length: 16 residues. The CDR3 here is CASKFTSGTRNSPLHF. As DNA, the CDR3 is TGTGCCAGCAAGTTTACGTCCGGGACAAGAAATTCACCCCTCCACTTT.